These 5 T cell receptor beta chains share one sample of origin, sequenced in a study of PD-L1 blockade in urothelial cancer. This sample's time point: pretreatment peripheral blood. Measured with immunoSEQ multiplex PCR; TCRdb has only the in-frame clones, and not every one. This table holds 130,000 or so clones, roughly 80% found once. The sequenced sample was PBMCs, obtained around atezolizumab (anti-PD-L1) treatment. The receptors here all came from a man between 50 and 59 years old with urothelial cancer.

This rearrangement joins TRBV15 to TRBJ2-5, with 7 bases fitting TRBD1. Germline V gives CDR1 LNHNV, CDR2 YYDKDF (reference sequence). The length of the CDR3 is 14 residues. V was clipped by 3 bases and J by 5 bases; unmatched bases: 6. Here the CDR3 DNA reads TGTGCCACCAGCAGGAGACAGGGATGGGAGACCCAGTACTTC. It codes for CATSRRQGWETQYF.

The J gene is TRBJ2-3, the V gene TRBV2, with a weak D call TRBD2 (5 bases). The length of the CDR3 is 15 residues. V was pared by 4 bases and J by 0 bases, with 11 bases between. The germline V gene encodes CDR1 SNHLY and CDR2 FYNNEI. The CDR3 DNA follows: TGTGCCAGCAGTGTAGGTGGACTTAGCACAGATACGCAGTATTTT. Its protein product is CASSVGGLSTDTQYF.

The chain has TRBV5-5 and TRBJ2-3; the match to TRBD2 covers 11 bases. This CDR3 contains 15 residues. V was clipped by 3 bases and J by 1 base; unmatched bases: 1. Per germline, CDR1 SGHKS and CDR2 YYEKEE (reference sequence). CDR3 in amino acids: CASSSGLAGTDTQYF. CDR3 nucleotide sequence: TGTGCCAGCAGCTCGGGACTAGCGGGCACAGATACGCAGTATTTT.

The V gene is TRBV5-4, the J gene TRBJ2-1; unclear D gene. From germline, CDR1 is SGHNT and CDR2 YYREEE (reference sequence). V was clipped by 0 bases and J by 7 bases, with 14 bases between them. The CDR3 contains 15 residues. CDR3 sequence: CASSLDSSIVNEQFF. For the CDR3, the DNA is TGTGCCAGCAGCTTGGACAGTTCCATCGTGAATGAGCAGTTCTTC.

The J gene is TRBJ2-5, the V gene TRBV5-1; a weak D match, TRBD2 (6 bases). The CDR3 totals 13 residues. Per germline, CDR1 SGHRS and CDR2 YFSETQ. V was cut by 2 bases and J by 5 bases, with 10 bases left in between. For the CDR3, the DNA is TGCGCCAGCAGCTTTGAGGGAGGCGAGACCCAGTACTTC. This codes for CASSFEGGETQYF.